This T cell receptor (beta chain) appears in the sequencing data of a study of post-analysis software for immune sequencing data. This CDR3 has 16 residues. V was shortened by 0 bases and J by 6 bases, with 16 bases between the two germline ends. Germline assignment: CDR1 SGHDN and CDR2 FVKESK. Findings and limits, study-wide: Controls' normalized Chao1 diversity significantly exceeded that of multiple sclerosis patients. By F measure, samples from a shared preparation batch strongly co-clustered. There were a few TRBV segments more frequent in patients than controls, and TRBV5-6, TRBV5-1 and TRBV20-1 were among them.

The TCR beta cDNA libraries contained unique molecular identifiers. TCRdb passed the PCR reads through MiXCR, listing each CDR3 protein once. The sample has more than 500,000 distinct CDR3 sequences; about a third are singletons. This clonotype has only a few counts. Antigen: not known. The origin of this receptor is a girl aged 2 to 17 with multiple sclerosis. The sequenced sample was blood. This chain joins TRBV14 and TRBJ2-3; maybe TRBD2 (6 bases). The CDR3 coding sequence is TGTGCCAGCAGCCAAGAAACTGGACTAAACAGGGATACGCAGTATTTT. It translates to CASSQETGLNRDTQYF.